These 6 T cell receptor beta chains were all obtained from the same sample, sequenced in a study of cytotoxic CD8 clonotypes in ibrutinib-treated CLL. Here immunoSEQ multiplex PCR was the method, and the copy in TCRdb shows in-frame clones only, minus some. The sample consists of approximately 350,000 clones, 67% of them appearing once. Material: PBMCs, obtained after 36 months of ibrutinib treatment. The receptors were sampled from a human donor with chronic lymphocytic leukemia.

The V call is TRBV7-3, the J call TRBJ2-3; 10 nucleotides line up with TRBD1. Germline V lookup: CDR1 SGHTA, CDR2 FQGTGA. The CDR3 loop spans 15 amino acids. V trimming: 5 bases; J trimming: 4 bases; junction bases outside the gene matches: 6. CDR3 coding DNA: TGTGCCAGCAGCGTTCAGACAGGGGGCGCAGATACGCAGTATTTT. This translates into CASSVQTGGADTQYF.

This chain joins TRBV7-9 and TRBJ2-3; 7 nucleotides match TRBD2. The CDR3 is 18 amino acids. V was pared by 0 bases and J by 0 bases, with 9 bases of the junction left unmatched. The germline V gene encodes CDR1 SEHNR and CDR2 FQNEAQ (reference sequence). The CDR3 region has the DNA TGTGCCAGCAGCTTAGCGCCTGCGGGGGTAACTAGCACAGATACGCAGTATTTT. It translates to CASSLAPAGVTSTDTQYF.

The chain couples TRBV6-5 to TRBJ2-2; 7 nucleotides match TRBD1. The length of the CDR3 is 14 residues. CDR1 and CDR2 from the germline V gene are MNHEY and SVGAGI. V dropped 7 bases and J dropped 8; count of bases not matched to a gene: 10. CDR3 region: CASTPIGGQGELFF. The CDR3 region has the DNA TGTGCCAGCACCCCCATAGGGGGACAGGGGGAGCTGTTTTTT.

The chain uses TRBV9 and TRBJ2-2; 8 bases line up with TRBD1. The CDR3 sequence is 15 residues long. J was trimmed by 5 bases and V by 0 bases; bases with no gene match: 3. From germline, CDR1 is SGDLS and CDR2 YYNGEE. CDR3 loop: CASSVAGGATGELFF. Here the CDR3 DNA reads TGTGCCAGCAGCGTAGCAGGGGGCGCGACCGGGGAGCTGTTTTTT.

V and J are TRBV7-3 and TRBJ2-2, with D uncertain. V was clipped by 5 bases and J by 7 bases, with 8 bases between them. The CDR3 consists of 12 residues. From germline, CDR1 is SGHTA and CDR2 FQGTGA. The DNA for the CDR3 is TGTGCCAGCAGCCCCCCCAACGGGGAGCTGTTTTTT. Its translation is CASSPPNGELFF.

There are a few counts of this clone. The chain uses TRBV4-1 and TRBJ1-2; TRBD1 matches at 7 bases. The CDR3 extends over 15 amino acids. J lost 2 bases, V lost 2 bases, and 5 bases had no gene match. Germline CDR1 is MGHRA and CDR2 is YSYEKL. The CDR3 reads CASSQTGTENYGYTF. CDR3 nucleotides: TGCGCCAGCAGCCAAACCGGGACAGAGAACTATGGCTACACCTTC.